One sample yielded the 3 T cell receptor beta chains listed below, sequenced in a study of PD-L1 blockade in urothelial cancer. Measured with immunoSEQ multiplex PCR; TCRdb has only the in-frame clones, and not every one. The sample records roughly 60,000 clones, around 79% being singletons. The sequencing here drew on PBMCs, taken around atezolizumab (anti-PD-L1) treatment. These receptors were taken from a man between 65 and 80 years old with urothelial cancer.

This rearrangement joins TRBV7-6 to TRBJ2-1; no firm D call. This CDR3 has 12 amino acids. V gave up 2 bases and J gave up 6 bases, with 5 bases separating them. CDR1 is SGHVS, CDR2 FNYEAQ, per germline. CDR3 loop: CASSLISNEQFF. The CDR3 DNA reads TGTGCCAGCAGCTTAATTAGCAATGAGCAGTTCTTC.

This clone was found once. This sequence joins TRBV5-4 and TRBJ1-5; tentative D call: TRBD1 (6 bases). The V gene lost 2 bases and the J gene lost 7 bases, with 13 bases spanning the gap. Germline assignment: CDR1 SGHNT and CDR2 YYREEE (reference sequence). The CDR3 extends over 14 amino acids. The CDR3 here is CASSLRDTGQPQHF. CDR3 DNA sequence: TGTGCCAGCAGCTTACGGGACACAGGGCAGCCCCAGCATTTT. The full variable domain, completed using reference TRBV5-4 and TRBJ1-5, is ETGVTQSPTHLIKTRGQQVTLRCSSQSGHNTVSWYQQALGQGPQFIFQYYREEENGRGNFPPRFSGLQFPNYSSELNVNALELDDSALYLCASSLRDTGQPQHFGDGTRLSIL.

This clone was seen a few times. This rearrangement joins TRBV2 to TRBJ1-1; TRBD1 might be the D (5 bases). Per the germline V gene, CDR1 is SNHLY and CDR2 is FYNNEI. The CDR3 spans 13 residues. Trimming took off 10 bases at V and 5 bases at J, with 17 bases between the two ends. CDR3 sequence: CANTAGEGTEAFF. The CDR3 DNA follows: TGTGCCAACACGGCGGGGGAAGGGACTGAAGCTTTCTTT.